Following are 20 T cell receptor beta chains from one sample sequenced in a study of CD8+CD57+ T cells in acquired aplastic anemia. Profiling of TCR beta VDJ combinations and CDR3 sequences used genomic DNA as template. MiXCR, applied by TCRdb to the reads, yields one record per CDR3 protein. This sample has around 200,000 distinct CDR3 sequences; approximately 49% occur once, and the top ten carry around a sixth. Sequencing was carried out using sorted CD4+, CD8+, or CD8+CD57+ T cells (not recorded which) from PBMCs. These TCRs come from a human donor in good health, serving as a control.

The sample holds many counts of this clonotype. This CDR3 reads CASSAGGAKGSPLHF. Here the CDR3 DNA reads TGTGCCAGCAGCGCCGGGGGGGCGAAGGGTTCACCCCTCCACTTT. The V gene is TRBV2, the J gene TRBJ1-6; TRBD1 is a possible D gene (6 bases). CDR1 and CDR2 (germline): SNHLY, FYNNEI. Between the trimmed V and J ends, which lost 6 bases and 9 bases, there was a span of 18 bases. CDR3 length equals 15 residues.

Concerning this clonotype itself: This may arise from a read error, as a much more abundant clone is one base away. The CDR3 DNA sequence: TGTGTCAGCAGCACGAACAATCAGCCCCGGCATTTT. This codes for CVSSTNNQPRHF. The V call is TRBV7-2, the J call TRBJ1-5; D ambiguous. The germline V gene has CDR1 SGHTA and CDR2 FQGNSA. The CDR3 is 12 amino acids.

The rearrangement uses TRBV20-1 and TRBJ2-3; 9 bases align to TRBD2. J was trimmed by 3 bases and V by 5 bases; bases with no gene match: 9. Germline lookup yields CDR1 DFQATT and CDR2 SNEGSKA (reference sequence). The CDR3 contains 15 residues. The CDR3 nucleotides are TGCAGTGCTCTTTCGGTGGGACTAGCAACAGATACGCAGTATTTT. It codes for CSALSVGLATDTQYF.

The chain carries TRBV2 and TRBJ1-5; D possibly corresponds to TRBD1 (5 bases). In germline, CDR1 is SNHLY, CDR2 FYNNEI. V lost 3 bases to trimming and J lost 5 bases, with 5 bases between them. The CDR3 is 12 residues long. CDR3 sequence: CASSDRDQPQHF. CDR3 nucleotides: TGTGCCAGCAGTGACAGGGATCAGCCCCAGCATTTT.

The V call is TRBV7-6, the J call TRBJ2-5; TRBD1 is a possible D gene (6 bases). Germline values: CDR1 SGHVS, CDR2 FNYEAQ. The CDR3 spans 16 residues. V was pared by 5 bases and J by 9 bases, with 25 bases between. The CDR3 region is CASSQDSGMSTLAQYF. The CDR3 DNA sequence: TGTGCCAGCAGCCAGGACAGTGGAATGAGCACGTTGGCCCAGTACTTC.

In DNA form, the CDR3 reads TGTGCCACCAGCAGAGATCCGGGCTACGAGCAGTACTTC. Translation gives CATSRDPGYEQYF. The rearrangement uses TRBV15 and TRBJ2-7, with unresolved D. Germline loops: CDR1 LNHNV, CDR2 YYDKDF (reference sequence). The CDR3 spans 13 residues. V lost 0 bases and J 3 bases, leaving 6 bases between the germline ends.

This clonotype was recorded at least ten times. The chain joins TRBV29-1 to TRBJ2-7, with D perhaps matching TRBD1 (5 bases). Germline V gene sequence: CDR1 SQVTM, CDR2 ANQGSEA. CDR3 size: 13 residues. The CDR3 DNA reads TGCAGTTACAGACAGTCGAGCTCCTACGAGCAGTACTTC. It translates to CSYRQSSSYEQYF.

The rearrangement joins TRBV29-1 to TRBJ1-2; 10 bases fit TRBD1. V lost 3 bases and J lost 2; bases outside the gene matches: 3. The CDR3 contains 14 residues. Germline-derived CDR1 and CDR2 are SQVTM and ANQGSEA. The CDR3 loop is CSVDWTGGNYGYTF. The CDR3 DNA is TGCAGCGTTGATTGGACAGGGGGAAACTATGGCTACACCTTC.

The genes are TRBV20-1 and TRBJ1-6; 9 bases agree with TRBD1. Germline V CDR1 and CDR2: DFQATT, SNEGSKA (reference sequence). This CDR3 is built from 16 residues. Trimming removed 1 base from V and 7 bases from J; junction bases left unmatched: 8. CDR3 sequence (DNA): TGCAGTGCTAGAGGTTCTGGACAGGGGCTCAATTCACCCCTCCACTTT. This gives the protein CSARGSGQGLNSPLHF.

This clonotype was detected ten times or more. The CDR3 coding sequence is TGTGCCAGCAGCTCCCGACGTACAGGGGGCTATGGCTACACCTTC. It translates to CASSSRRTGGYGYTF. This chain connects TRBV7-2 to TRBJ1-2; 8 bases align to TRBD1. Germline assignment: CDR1 SGHTA and CDR2 FQGNSA. The CDR3 has 15 amino acids. The V segment lost 4 bases and the J segment 4 bases; nucleotides outside the gene matches: 8.

This clonotype occurred a few times. The chain links TRBV24-1 to TRBJ2-3; the match to TRBD2 covers 13 bases. The germline V gene encodes CDR1 KGHDR and CDR2 SFDVKD. The CDR3 is 15 residues long. J lost 2 bases, V lost 7 bases, and 2 bases had no gene match. The CDR3 nucleotides are TGTGCCACCAGGGGGACTAGCGGGGACACAGATACGCAGTATTTT. Protein product: CATRGTSGDTDTQYF.

Concerning this clonotype itself: At one boundary the junction diverges from the germline segment, which might be a read error. The CDR3 DNA follows: TGTGCCATCAGTGCCGGGACAGGGGAAAGCACTGAAGCTTCCTTT. It is translated as CAISAGTGESTEASF. This sequence joins TRBV10-3 and TRBJ1-1; 10 bases fit TRBD1. This CDR3 is built from 15 residues. Germline CDR1 is ENHRY and CDR2 is SYGVKD.

The chain recombines TRBV4-1 with TRBJ1-1; the D gene is possibly TRBD1 (6 bases). The CDR3 covers 17 residues. Germline lookup yields CDR1 MGHRA and CDR2 YSYEKL. Deletions cut 1 base from V and 5 bases from J, with 20 bases between. CDR3 region: CASSQAPPGRGWTEAFF. The CDR3 region has the DNA TGCGCCAGCAGCCAAGCCCCCCCGGGCAGGGGATGGACTGAAGCTTTCTTT.

In its sample, this clonotype was seen many times. V usage is TRBV5-8 and J usage is TRBJ1-2; TRBD1 matches 9 bases. The germline CDR1 and CDR2 sequences are SGHTS and YDEGEE. This CDR3 spans 16 amino acids. Germline trimming cut 4 bases from V and 8 bases from J; bases unmatched to any gene: 15. The CDR3 bases are TGTGCCAGCAGCGTAACAGGGGGCCCACCGGCGGGGGGCTACACCTTC. Protein sequence: CASSVTGGPPAGGYTF.

With regard to this clonotype: At one end the junction does not follow the germline gene, possibly because of a read error. J is TRBJ1-6 and V is TRBV5-1, with D possibly TRBD1 on 5 matching bases. The CDR3 runs to 13 residues. The V gene's germline CDR1 is SGHRS and CDR2 YFSETQ. DNA for the CDR3: TGCGCCAGCGGCTTTTCCAGGGAGACACCCCTCCACTTT. Translation gives CASGFSRETPLHF.

V gene TRBV12-3 or TRBV12-4 combines with J gene TRBJ1-5; D is possibly TRBD1 (6 bases). V was pared by 1 base and J by 4 bases, with 23 bases between. The CDR3 loop spans 19 amino acids. The CDR3 region is CASSLEPGATSNPNQPQHF. CDR3 in DNA: TGTGCCAGCAGTTTAGAACCAGGGGCCACAAGTAACCCAAATCAGCCCCAGCATTTT.

V is TRBV6-2 or TRBV6-3 and J is TRBJ2-7; 8 nucleotides line up with TRBD1. This CDR3 region has 13 residues. V trimming: 6 bases; J trimming: 6 bases; junction bases outside the gene matches: 7. Per germline, CDR1 MNHEY and CDR2 SVGEGT. Here the CDR3 reads CASSAGGRREQYF. CDR3 nucleotide sequence: TGTGCCAGCAGCGCAGGGGGCCGTCGCGAGCAGTACTTC.

The chain has TRBV10-3 and TRBJ2-3, with D perhaps matching TRBD1 (6 bases). CDR1 is ENHRY and CDR2 is SYGVKD in the germline V gene. The germline V and J ends were trimmed by 10 bases and 2 bases, with 16 bases remaining between them. There are 14 residues in the CDR3. CDR3 residues: CATQGILYTDTQYF. CDR3 DNA: TGTGCCACCCAGGGGATTCTCTACACAGATACGCAGTATTTT.

This rearrangement joins TRBV24-1 to TRBJ2-1; 8 bases match TRBD2. The V gene end was trimmed by 4 bases and the J gene end by 7 bases; junction bases not matched to a gene: 8. The CDR3 loop spans 15 amino acids. Germline V gene data show CDR1 as KGHDR and CDR2 as SFDVKD. The CDR3, as DNA: TGTGCCACCAGTGACCCGGGACTAGAATTTAATGAGCAGTTCTTC. Translating it yields CATSDPGLEFNEQFF.

This clonotype was counted many times. The chain links TRBV10-3 to TRBJ1-1; no clear D. V lost 8 bases to trimming and J lost 7 bases, with 5 bases between them. The CDR3 has 9 residues. Germline V CDR1 and CDR2: ENHRY, SYGVKD. The CDR3 nucleotides read TGTGCCATCTTCCGTGAAGCTTTCTTT. Its protein product is CAIFREAFF.